These 17 T cell receptor beta chains share one sample of origin, sequenced in a study of long-term antiretroviral therapy in people with HIV. At the survey level, the v3.0 immunoSEQ assay was run. Measured with immunoSEQ multiplex PCR; TCRdb has only the in-frame clones, and not every one. The top ten hold approximately 4.6% of the sample, which has tens of thousands of clones, around 86% seen once. The specimen was unsorted PBMCs, collected 2.7 years after starting antiretroviral therapy. The receptors shown here come from a man in his forties with HIV.

This chain joins TRBV4-3 and TRBJ2-1; 14 nucleotides agree with TRBD2. The germline CDR1 and CDR2 sequences are LGHNA and YSLEER. The CDR3 runs 15 residues. V shed 3 bases, J shed 7 bases, and the junction held 2 bases outside the gene matches. CDR3 protein: CASSQTSGGANEQFF. The CDR3 bases are TGCGCCAGCAGCCAGACTAGCGGGGGGGCGAATGAGCAGTTCTTC.

The rearrangement uses TRBV19 and TRBJ1-1; D is uncertain. CDR1 LNHDA and CDR2 SQIVND come from the germline V gene (reference sequence). The V end was cut by 5 bases, the J end by 1 base, with 11 bases between. The CDR3 runs 14 residues. The CDR3, as DNA: TGTGCCAGTAGTCCCATGGCCAGGAACACTGAAGCTTTCTTT. The encoded protein is CASSPMARNTEAFF.

This chain links TRBV19 with TRBJ2-7; 12 bases match TRBD1. V was pared by 5 bases and J by 2 bases, with 7 bases of the junction left unmatched. This CDR3 is 16 amino acids long. Germline CDR1 is LNHDA and CDR2 is SQIVND (reference sequence). As DNA, the CDR3 is TGTGCCAGTAGTTGGGGGACAGGGGGCGTCGCCTACGAGCAGTACTTC. The encoded protein is CASSWGTGGVAYEQYF.

The chain recombines TRBV9 with TRBJ1-4, with 8 bases aligning to TRBD1. CDR3 length: 15 amino acids. The J segment lost 4 bases and the V segment lost 4 bases, leaving 6 bases of the junction unmatched. The germline CDR1 and CDR2 sequences are SGDLS and YYNGEE. The CDR3 DNA reads as TGTGCCAGCAGCTCCAGGGGGCGAGGTAATGAAAAACTGTTTTTT. Residues: CASSSRGRGNEKLFF.

The V gene is TRBV2, the J gene TRBJ2-3, with D possibly TRBD1 on 6 matching bases. This CDR3 is 15 amino acids long. Trimming left V 7 bases short and J 0 bases short, with 14 bases between. From germline, CDR1 is SNHLY and CDR2 FYNNEI. CDR3 DNA sequence: TGTGCCAGCAAGCCAGGGGCCCCTAGCACAGATACGCAGTATTTT. This encodes CASKPGAPSTDTQYF.

The CDR3 DNA reads as TGTGCCAGCTCCAGAGGGGGCCCAGGGGAGCAGTTCTTC. It translates to CASSRGGPGEQFF. The chain employs TRBV6-5 and TRBJ2-1; 7 bases line up with TRBD1. The CDR3 runs to 13 residues. From germline, CDR1 is MNHEY and CDR2 SVGAGI. With V trimmed by 8 bases and J by 10 bases, 11 bases remained unmatched.

The V call is TRBV21-1, the J call TRBJ1-2. TRBV21-1 is a recognized pseudogene. The CDR3 has 14 amino acids. In DNA, the CDR3 is TGTGCCAGCAGCAAAGTCTTTAGCAGACGTGGCTACACCTTC. It is translated as CASSKVFSRRGYTF.

This CDR3 reads CASSLSPGQGLPYEQYF. CDR3 sequence (DNA): TGTGCCAGCAGTTTATCGCCAGGACAGGGGTTACCCTACGAGCAGTACTTC. V gene TRBV28 combines with J gene TRBJ2-7; 9 nucleotides agree with TRBD1. The trim removed 1 base at V and 2 bases at J, leaving 9 bases unmatched. Per the germline V gene, CDR1 is MDHEN and CDR2 is SYDVKM. CDR3 length equals 17 residues.

This clone was recorded a few times. The V call is TRBV6-5, the J call TRBJ1-2, with 8 bases fitting TRBD1. Germline V gene sequence: CDR1 MNHEY, CDR2 SVGAGI. The trim removed 5 bases at V and 8 bases at J, leaving 10 bases unmatched. This CDR3 has 14 residues. In nucleotides, the CDR3 is TGTGCCAGCAGTCCTAGCCAGGGGGCAAGAGGCTACACCTTC. Translated, it gives CASSPSQGARGYTF.

Sample share makes this clone medium-sized. The gene calls are TRBV7-6 and TRBJ2-3; TRBD1 or TRBD2 may be the D gene (5 bases each). The V gene lost 1 base and the J gene lost 0 bases, with 17 bases spanning the gap. CDR3 length equals 18 residues. Germline V gene sequence: CDR1 SGHVS, CDR2 FNYEAQ. The CDR3 loop reads CASSLGGDLSASTDTQYF. In nucleotides, the CDR3 is TGTGCCAGCAGCTTAGGTGGGGACCTTTCTGCTAGCACAGATACGCAGTATTTT.

The V gene is TRBV29-1, the J gene TRBJ1-2; TRBD1 aligns across 8 bases. CDR3 length: 15 amino acids. The V and J ends lost 1 base and 7 bases, in that order; junction bases with no gene match: 11. Germline CDR1 is SQVTM and CDR2 is ANQGSEA. In DNA, the CDR3 is TGCAGCGTTGAAGCAGTGGACAGGGATCTTTCTGGCTACACCTTC. Protein product: CSVEAVDRDLSGYTF.

The chain combines TRBV2 with TRBJ1-5; TRBD1 aligns across 8 bases. CDR1 and CDR2 (germline): SNHLY, FYNNEI. The CDR3 is 14 residues long. The V and J ends lost 6 bases and 7 bases, in that order; junction bases with no gene match: 8. The CDR3 sequence: CASSSDRADQPQHF. As DNA, the CDR3 is TGTGCCAGCAGCTCGGACAGGGCAGACCAGCCCCAGCATTTT.

This chain uses TRBV19 with TRBJ1-5; a possible D gene is TRBD1 (6 bases). V shed 5 bases and J shed 7 bases, with 12 bases lying between them. The germline CDR1 and CDR2 sequences are LNHDA and SQIVND (reference sequence). The CDR3 extends over 13 amino acids. This CDR3 reads CASSAQGGQPQHF. The CDR3 DNA is TGTGCCAGTAGTGCACAGGGAGGGCAGCCCCAGCATTTT.

The chain uses TRBV27 and TRBJ2-5; D tentatively reads TRBD1 or TRBD2 (5 bases each). This CDR3 has 14 amino acids. V shed 3 bases and J shed 4 bases, with 12 bases lying between them. CDR1 and CDR2 (germline): MNHEY, SMNVEV (reference sequence). The CDR3 DNA sequence: TGTGCCAGCAGTTTTTCTGGGGGTGGAGAGACCCAGTACTTC. This translates into CASSFSGGGETQYF.

The chain has TRBV29-1 and TRBJ1-1; maybe TRBD1 (6 bases). There are 14 residues in the CDR3. CDR1 and CDR2 from the germline V gene are SQVTM and ANQGSEA. Trimming took 1 base from V and 2 from J, leaving 11 bases between them. CDR3 nucleotide sequence: TGCAGCGTTGAAGGGACAGTTTCTAACACTGAAGCTTTCTTT. This gives the protein CSVEGTVSNTEAFF.

The chain couples TRBV6-1 to TRBJ2-3; weak D call: TRBD1 (7 bases). The CDR3 extends over 14 amino acids. Germline-derived CDR1 and CDR2 are MNHNS and SASEGT. V gave up 3 bases and J gave up 6 bases, with 13 bases separating them. In nucleotides, the CDR3 is TGTGCCAGCAGTGAGGTCAGGGGGGCGGATACGCAGTATTTT. It yields the protein CASSEVRGADTQYF.

The chain carries TRBV4-3 and TRBJ1-2, with TRBD1 as a possible D gene (6 bases). Trimming pared 3 bases from V and 3 bases from J, leaving 11 bases between. The CDR3 has 14 amino acids. The V gene's germline CDR1 is LGHNA and CDR2 YSLEER. CDR3 in amino acids: CASSQGRQDYGYTF. CDR3 nucleotide sequence: TGCGCCAGCAGCCAGGGAAGACAGGACTATGGCTACACCTTC.